This T cell receptor beta chain was sequenced for a study of shared clonotypes between healthy human individuals. Study findings and constraints: Naive CD4 clonotypes were shared across a handful of donors at roughly 5.5%.

Here immunoSEQ multiplex PCR was the method, and the copy in TCRdb shows in-frame clones only, minus some. Of around 2,000,000 clones in the sample, 90% to 95% were seen once. Selected positively for CCR7 and CD45RO-negative, naive CD8 cells excluded terminally differentiated effector memory CD45RA+ cells. The count of this clone is one. The antigen is undetermined. The J segment lost 0 bases and the V segment lost 5 bases, leaving 8 bases of the junction unmatched. This CDR3 has 17 amino acids. CDR1 is SGHVS and CDR2 is FQNEAQ in the germline V gene. The source is a man between 18 and 29 years old in good health. Some clones in this sample may be carry-over from other donors' samples. The chain carries TRBV7-8 and TRBJ1-5; 9 bases line up with TRBD1. Input material: naive CD8+ T cells from PBMCs. The chain's CDR3 is CASSNRDRVDSNQPQHF. The CDR3 DNA reads as TGTGCCAGCAGCAACCGGGACAGGGTAGATAGCAATCAGCCCCAGCATTTT. The variable domain in full, completed from reference TRBV7-8 and TRBJ1-5, reads GAGVSQSPRYKVAKRGQDVALRCDPISGHVSLFWYQQALGQGPEFLTYFQNEAQLDKSGLPSDRFFAERPEGSVSTLKIQRTQQEDSAVYLCASSNRDRVDSNQPQHFGDGTRLSIL.